This TCR beta chain was sequenced during a study of beta chain features in type 1 diabetes (dated by TCRdb to 2017 to 2018). Background on the whole study: No differences in mean age, gender distribution, total cell number or subset yield were found between patients and healthy donors. Across all samples, approximately 100 million sorted cells were examined, and cell number per subset correlated strongly with RNA yield. The study compared the TCRB repertoires of sorted circulating CD4+ T cell subsets in recently diagnosed type 1 diabetes patients with those in matched healthy donors. Regulatory and stem cell-like memory subsets were isolated from only 8 patients and about eight healthy donors, whereas naive and central memory subsets came from all 30 or so donors.

Each donor gave one peripheral blood draw, around 100 mL on average, collected into heparinised tubes. Naive, central memory, regulatory and stem cell-like memory CD4+ T cells were sorted on a BD FACSAria II using a panel including CD45RO, CCR7, CD25, CD127, CD95 and CD27. Purity was above 95% for every sorted population. PBMCs were isolated immediately by Lymphoprep density gradient centrifugation and stained directly without culture. So that batch effects would be minimized, each experiment stained and sorted samples in pairs, pairing one healthy donor with one patient. In the case of this clone: Its antigen is still unknown. The input lacks base qualities; no much larger clone sits a single base away.

Unmatched junction bases come to 2, with V trimmed by 5 bases and J by 0 bases. Including cysteine and phenylalanine, the CDR3 has 14 amino acids. Just the 42-base CDR3 DNA is kept, in frame starting at base 1. The germline V gene gives CDR1 as SQVTM and CDR2 as ANQGSEA. The entire amount of isolated RNA was reverse transcribed using the High Capacity cDNA Reverse Transcription Kit, so the sequenced TCRB transcripts were expressed ones. Naive, central memory and regulatory T cell samples underwent deep immunoSEQ sequencing, averaging roughly 3.4 million total reads per sample. After sorted cells were lysed in RLT buffer, RNA was extracted with DNase-treated RNeasy Micro or Mini kits, with the choice depending on cell number. Each cell subset was processed on its own to prevent cross-contamination, while patient and healthy donor samples were processed together. The immunoSEQ multiplex PCR was used to amplify TCRB sequences from cDNA, generating 87-bp fragments that spanned the CDR3 region. Sequencing of the amplicons was done on the Illumina HiSeq platform. The original pipeline was this. PCR bias was corrected computationally using synthetic template baselines, and reads within Hamming distance 2 were collapsed, with unmergeable singletons discarded. Reads were aligned to IMGT to assign V, D and J genes, CDR3 length, and insertions or deletions at six rearrangement sites. Within each subset, clonotype counts were normalized to the number of sorted cells before true diversity and Gini coefficients were calculated with the tcR R package. The overlap coefficient, calculated on TCRB nucleotide sequences, was used to quantify repertoire sharing. Out-of-frame TCRB sequences from naive cells were analyzed as a proxy for the pre-selection repertoire. As stored in TCRdb, this immuneACCESS dataset retains in-frame rearrangements with V and J assigned. A fraction of the clones does not appear; measured against another copy, unresolved V genes explain less than half of the discrepancy, and the remainder lacks a known reason. From that table come the V and J calls and clone size; the DNA was used to work out D and trimming. Here the sample has 640,000 or so clones; roughly 13% occur a single time. Together, the top ten hold 0.022% of the sample.

The investigation overall reported the following: Type 1 diabetes patients showed a moderate but significant shortening of TCRB CDR3 length in all four CD4+ subsets. PCR may preferentially amplify shorter templates, but because patient and control samples were amplified and corrected together, any resulting skew would affect both groups equally. At VDJ recombination sites, patients with type 1 diabetes made fewer insertions and deleted more nucleotides, a pattern implying thymic rearrangement abnormalities. The naive, central memory and regulatory TCRB repertoires appeared to resemble one another more closely among patients than among healthy donors. Because cDNA was sequenced instead of genomic DNA, activated cells with high expression could be over-represented, although the groups did not differ in activation or CD3 levels. HLA sub-analyses involved small numbers of individuals, so any influence of HLA type on TCRB rearrangement remained unresolved.

Sequencing input: naive CD4+ T cells from blood. Per the publication, the cell subset or site label means: true naive CD4+ T cells. The chain joins TRBV29-1 to TRBJ2-2; 8 central bases correspond to TRBD1. This TCR was recovered from a man between 18 and 35 years old with type 1 diabetes. The CDR3 protein sequence reads: CSVQGAANTGELFF. The sequenced DNA: TGCAGCGTTCAGGGGGCAGCGAACACCGGGGAGCTGTTTTTT.